This is a list of T cell receptor beta chains from one sample in a study of T cells after posttransplantation cyclophosphamide. Only in-frame clones appear in the TCRdb table, and some are missing; sequencing was by immunoSEQ multiplex PCR. The sample shows 19,000 or so clones, 95% to 99% of them seen only once. The sequencing input was naive CD8+ T cells sorted from PBMCs. The receptors originated from a man aged 35 to 55 in good health, CMV-negative, and a related stem cell transplant donor. CDR3s leave out the opening cysteine and the closing phenylalanine or tryptophan. Expanded clones get a size class; other rows say once, few or many, or leave the size out.

v_gene	abundance	j_gene	CDR3aa
TRBV28	-	TRBJ2-7	ASSFMRGSGLDEQY
TRBV4-1	-	TRBJ1-2	ASSLETGEYGYT
TRBV7-8	-	TRBJ2-7	ASSLVSSGMTRYEQY
TRBV19	-	TRBJ1-1	ASTPTGGPEAF
TRBV9	-	TRBJ2-7	ASSPEGDEQY
TRBV28	-	TRBJ1-4	ASLTGTGNEKLF
TRBV5-1	-	TRBJ2-1	ASSLGGQGGYEQF
TRBV4-3	-	TRBJ1-1	ASSHAGEAF
TRBV11-2	-	TRBJ2-1	ASSWAGAYNEQF
TRBV19	-	TRBJ2-7	ASSIARVGQGVYEQY
TRBV13	-	TRBJ2-1	ASSYSNNEQF
TRBV4-2	-	TRBJ1-1	ASSQENRGEAF
TRBV7-2	-	TRBJ2-5	ASSQLAGLQETQY
TRBV7-9	-	TRBJ2-3	ASSLGATSSVSTDTQY
TRBV27	-	TRBJ2-6	ASSRVGPSSGANVLT
TRBV28	-	TRBJ1-5	ASSLRGISNQPQH
TRBV5-6	-	TRBJ2-7	ASSSIASYEQY
TRBV27	once	TRBJ2-7	ASSPGTGVGYEQY
TRBV9	-	TRBJ1-1	ASSVAPNREAF
TRBV6-5	-	TRBJ2-1	ASGTSAYNEQF